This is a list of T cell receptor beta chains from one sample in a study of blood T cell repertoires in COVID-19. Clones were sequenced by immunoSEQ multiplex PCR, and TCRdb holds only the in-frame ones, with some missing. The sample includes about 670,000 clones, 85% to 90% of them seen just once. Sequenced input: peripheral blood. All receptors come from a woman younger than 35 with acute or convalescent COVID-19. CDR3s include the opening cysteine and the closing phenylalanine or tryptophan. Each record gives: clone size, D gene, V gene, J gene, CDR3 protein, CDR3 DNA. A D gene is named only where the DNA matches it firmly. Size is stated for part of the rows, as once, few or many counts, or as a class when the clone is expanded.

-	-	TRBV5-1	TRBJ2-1	CASSLATVEGAGEQFF	TGCGCCAGCAGCTTGGCCACGGTGGAGGGGGCCGGTGAGCAGTTCTTC
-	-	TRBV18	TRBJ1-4	CASSPNRGDNEKLFF	TGTGCCAGCTCGCCTAATCGGGGGGATAATGAAAAACTGTTTTTT
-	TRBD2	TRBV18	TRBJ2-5	CASSPLGGLKETQYF	TGTGCCAGCTCACCTCTCGGGGGGTTAAAAGAGACCCAGTACTTC
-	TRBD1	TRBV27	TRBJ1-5	CASRRLRDSHNQPQHF	TGTGCCAGCAGGAGACTCCGGGACAGTCATAATCAGCCCCAGCATTTT
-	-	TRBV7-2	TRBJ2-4	CASSFATGFLAKNIQYF	TGTGCCAGCAGCTTTGCCACAGGATTTCTAGCCAAAAACATTCAGTACTTC
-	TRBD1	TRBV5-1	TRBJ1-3	CASSTGQGSRNTIYF	TGCGCCAGCAGCACGGGACAGGGGAGTAGAAACACCATATATTTT
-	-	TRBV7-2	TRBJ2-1	CASSFGFSGNNEQFF	TGTGCCAGCAGCTTCGGGTTCTCGGGAAACAATGAGCAGTTCTTC
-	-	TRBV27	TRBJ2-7	CASSKGVSYEQYF	TGTGCCAGCAGTAAGGGGGTCTCCTACGAGCAGTACTTC
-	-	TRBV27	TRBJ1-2	CASSFAGLGYGYTF	TGTGCCAGCAGTTTCGCGGGGCTGGGCTATGGCTACACCTTC
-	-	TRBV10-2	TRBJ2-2	CASSEYWANTGELFF	TGCGCCAGCAGTGAGTACTGGGCTAACACCGGGGAGCTGTTTTTT
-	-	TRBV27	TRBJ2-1	CASSPTGYSYNEQFF	TGTGCCAGCAGCCCTACAGGGTACTCCTACAATGAGCAGTTCTTC
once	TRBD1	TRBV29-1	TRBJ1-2	CSVDEDRGTRGYTF	TGCAGCGTTGACGAGGACAGGGGGACTCGGGGCTACACCTTC
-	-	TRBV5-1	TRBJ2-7	CASSPQGRYEQYF	TGCGCCAGCAGCCCCCAGGGAAGGTACGAGCAGTACTTC
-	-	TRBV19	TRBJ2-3	CASSIEGGTDTQYF	TGTGCCAGTAGTATAGAAGGGGGCACAGATACGCAGTATTTT
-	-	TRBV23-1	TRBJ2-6	CANTGCGFSYGANVLTF	TGCGCCAACACAGGGTGTGGCTTTTCTTATGGGGCCAACGTCCTGACTTTC
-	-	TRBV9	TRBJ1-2	CASSVAGYGYTF	TGTGCCAGCAGCGTAGCCGGCTATGGCTACACCTTC
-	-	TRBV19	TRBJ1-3	CASTLLASGNTIYF	TGTGCCAGTACTTTGTTGGCCTCTGGAAACACCATATATTTT
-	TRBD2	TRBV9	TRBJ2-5	CASTQGDSGGLETQYF	TGTGCCAGCACCCAAGGGGATAGCGGGGGGTTGGAGACCCAGTACTTC
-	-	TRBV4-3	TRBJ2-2	CASSPQTGGAGELFF	TGCGCCAGCAGCCCCCAAACTGGAGGGGCCGGGGAGCTGTTTTTT
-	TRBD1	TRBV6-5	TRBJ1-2	CASSFWTGDGYTF	TGTGCCAGCAGTTTTTGGACAGGGGATGGCTACACCTTC
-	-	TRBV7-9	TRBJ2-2	CASSQTRTGNTGELFF	TGTGCCAGCAGCCAAACCCGGACTGGAAACACCGGGGAGCTGTTTTTT
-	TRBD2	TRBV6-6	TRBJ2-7	CASSPQWGGYEQYF	TGTGCCAGCAGTCCACAGTGGGGGGGCTACGAGCAGTACTTC
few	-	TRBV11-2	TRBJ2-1	CASSTLTGLGFYNEQFF	TGTGCCAGCAGCACATTGACAGGTTTGGGATTCTACAATGAGCAGTTCTTC
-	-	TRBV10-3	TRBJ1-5	CAISESGRGGINQPQHF	TGTGCCATCAGTGAGTCGGGAAGGGGGGGAATAAATCAGCCCCAGCATTTT
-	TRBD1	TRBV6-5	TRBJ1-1	CASRPTGAGTEAFF	TGTGCCAGCAGACCTACAGGGGCCGGGACTGAAGCTTTCTTT
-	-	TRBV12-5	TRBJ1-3	CASGLPPGVSGNTIYF	TGTGCTAGTGGTTTGCCCCCGGGAGTGTCTGGAAACACCATATATTTT
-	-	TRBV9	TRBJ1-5	CASSPEVDSNQPQHF	TGTGCCAGCAGCCCCGAGGTGGATAGCAATCAGCCCCAGCATTTT
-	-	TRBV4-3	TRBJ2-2	CASSQDKGTLLNTGELFF	TGCGCCAGCAGCCAAGATAAGGGGACACTCTTGAACACCGGGGAGCTGTTTTTT
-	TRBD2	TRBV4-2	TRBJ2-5	CASSQDWRGGETQYF	TGTGCCAGCAGCCAAGATTGGCGGGGGGGTGAGACCCAGTACTTC
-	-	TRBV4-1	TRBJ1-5	CASSLGADMSNQPQHF	TGCGCCAGCAGCCTTGGTGCGGACATGAGCAATCAGCCCCAGCATTTT
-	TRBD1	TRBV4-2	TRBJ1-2	CASSQPGTDTYGYTF	TGTGCCAGCAGCCAACCCGGGACAGACACCTATGGCTACACCTTC
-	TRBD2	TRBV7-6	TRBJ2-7	CASSNLLAGASYEQYF	TGTGCCAGCAGCAACCTACTAGCGGGTGCCAGCTACGAGCAGTACTTC
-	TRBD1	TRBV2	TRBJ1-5	CASKRTGRSLPQHF	TGTGCCAGCAAGAGGACAGGGCGCAGTCTGCCCCAGCATTTT
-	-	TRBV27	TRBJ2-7	CASSLSGNRQYF	TGTGCCAGCAGCTTATCCGGGAATAGGCAGTACTTC
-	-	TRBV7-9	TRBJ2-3	CASSSLQLGGPDTQYF	TGTGCCAGCAGCTCCCTACAATTGGGGGGACCAGATACGCAGTATTTT
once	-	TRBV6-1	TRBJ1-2	CASSEELTNYGYTF	TGTGCCAGCAGTGAAGAACTGACTAACTATGGCTACACCTTC
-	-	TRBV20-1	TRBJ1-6	CSASWEGGGPPLHF	TGCAGTGCTAGTTGGGAGGGAGGAGGTCCACCCCTCCACTTT
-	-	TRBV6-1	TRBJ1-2	CASSEPRVDYTF	TGTGCCAGCAGTGAACCCCGGGTCGACTACACCTTC
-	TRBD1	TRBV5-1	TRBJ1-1	CASSSGGGIEAFF	TGCGCCAGCAGTTCAGGGGGCGGGATTGAAGCTTTCTTT
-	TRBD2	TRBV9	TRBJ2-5	CASSVLGTSALEAQYF	TGTGCCAGCAGCGTATTGGGGACTAGCGCACTAGAGGCCCAGTACTTC
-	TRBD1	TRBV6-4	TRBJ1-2	CASNPTGGVGYTF	TGTGCCAGCAACCCTACAGGGGGCGTAGGCTACACCTTC
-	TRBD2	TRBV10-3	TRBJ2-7	CAIRLSGGAYEQYF	TGTGCCATCAGACTTAGCGGGGGTGCCTACGAGCAGTACTTC